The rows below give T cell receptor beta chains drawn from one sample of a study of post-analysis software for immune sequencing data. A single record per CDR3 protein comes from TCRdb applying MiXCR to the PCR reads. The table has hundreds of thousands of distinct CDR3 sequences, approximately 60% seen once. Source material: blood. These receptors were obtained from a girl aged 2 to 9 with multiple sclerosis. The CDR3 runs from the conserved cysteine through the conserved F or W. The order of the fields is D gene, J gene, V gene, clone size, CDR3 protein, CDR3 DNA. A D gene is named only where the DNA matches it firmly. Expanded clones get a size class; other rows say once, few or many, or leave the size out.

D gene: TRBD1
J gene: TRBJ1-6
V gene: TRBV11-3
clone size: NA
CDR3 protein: CASSLSGQGVPLHF
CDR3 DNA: TGTGCCAGCAGCTTATCGGGACAGGGAGTGCCCCTCCACTTT

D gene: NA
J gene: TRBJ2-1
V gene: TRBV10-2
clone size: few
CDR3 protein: CASSESGGRSYNEQFF
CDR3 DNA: TGCGCCAGCAGTGAGTCGGGGGGGCGGTCCTACAATGAGCAGTTCTTC

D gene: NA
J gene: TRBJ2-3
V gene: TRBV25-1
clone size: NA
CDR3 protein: CASSAPTLIDTQYF
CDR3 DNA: TGTGCCAGCAGTGCCCCGACCTTGATAGATACGCAGTATTTT

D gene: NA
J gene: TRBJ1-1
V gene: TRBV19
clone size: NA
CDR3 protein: CASSIGTGRTEAFF
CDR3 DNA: TGTGCCAGTAGTATTGGTACGGGGCGGACTGAAGCTTTCTTT

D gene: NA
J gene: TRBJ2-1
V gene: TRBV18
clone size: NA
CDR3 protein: CASSRIINSYNEQFF
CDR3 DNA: TGTGCCAGCTCACGGATAATCAACTCCTACAATGAGCAGTTCTTC

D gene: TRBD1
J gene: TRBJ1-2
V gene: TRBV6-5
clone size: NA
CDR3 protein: CASRQGAKRGYTF
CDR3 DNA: TGTGCCAGCAGGCAGGGGGCTAAGAGAGGCTACACCTTC

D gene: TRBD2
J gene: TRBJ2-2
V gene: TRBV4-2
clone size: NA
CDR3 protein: CASSQEALAGMVGELFF
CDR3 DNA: TGTGCCAGCAGCCAAGAGGCCCTAGCGGGGATGGTGGGGGAGCTGTTTTTT

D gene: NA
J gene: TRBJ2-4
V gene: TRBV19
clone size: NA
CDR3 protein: CASTTFAERGNIQYF
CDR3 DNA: TGTGCCAGTACCACGTTCGCGGAACGCGGAAACATTCAGTACTTC

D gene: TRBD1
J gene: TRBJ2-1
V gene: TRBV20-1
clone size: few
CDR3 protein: CSAYRGHEQFF
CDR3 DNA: TGCAGTGCTTACAGGGGCCATGAGCAGTTCTTC

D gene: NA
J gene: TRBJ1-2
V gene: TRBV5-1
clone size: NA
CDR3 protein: CASTLTQGDNYGYTF
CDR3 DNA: TGCGCCAGCACCCTGACACAGGGTGATAACTATGGCTACACCTTC

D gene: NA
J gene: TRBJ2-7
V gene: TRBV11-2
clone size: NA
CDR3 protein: CASSGTASSYKQYF
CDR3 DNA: TGTGCCAGCAGCGGGACCGCTAGCTCCTACAAGCAGTACTTC

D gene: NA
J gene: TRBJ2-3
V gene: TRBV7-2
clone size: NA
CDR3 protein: CASSSPQRADTQYF
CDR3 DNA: TGTGCCAGCAGCTCCCCCCAAAGGGCAGATACGCAGTATTTT

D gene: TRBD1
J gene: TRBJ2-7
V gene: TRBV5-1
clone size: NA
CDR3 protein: CASSSQGVDLYEQYF
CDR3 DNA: TGCGCCAGCAGTTCCCAGGGGGTTGATCTTTACGAGCAGTACTTC

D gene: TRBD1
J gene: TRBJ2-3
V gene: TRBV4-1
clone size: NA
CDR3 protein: CASSQDGRQGPQFTSTDTQYF
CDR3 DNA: TGCGCCAGCAGCCAAGATGGGAGACAGGGCCCACAATTTACTAGCACAGATACGCAGTATTTT

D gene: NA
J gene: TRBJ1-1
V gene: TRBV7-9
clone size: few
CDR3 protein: CASSFIQGSNTEAFF
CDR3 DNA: TGTGCCAGCAGCTTTATCCAGGGGTCAAACACTGAAGCTTTCTTT

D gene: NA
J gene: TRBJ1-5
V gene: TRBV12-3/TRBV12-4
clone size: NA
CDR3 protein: CASSFGGAQPQHF
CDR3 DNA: TGTGCCAGCAGTTTTGGAGGAGCCCAGCCCCAGCATTTT

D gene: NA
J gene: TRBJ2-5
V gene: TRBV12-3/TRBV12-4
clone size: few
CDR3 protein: CASSGSTGAGETQYF
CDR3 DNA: TGTGCCAGCAGCGGGAGTACAGGGGCTGGGGAGACCCAGTACTTC

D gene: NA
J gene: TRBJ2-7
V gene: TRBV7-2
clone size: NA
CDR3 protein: CASSSIDGSYEQYF
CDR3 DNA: TGTGCCAGCAGCTCGATCGACGGGTCCTACGAGCAGTACTTC

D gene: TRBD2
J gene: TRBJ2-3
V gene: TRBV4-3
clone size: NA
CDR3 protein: CASSQDERGTQYF
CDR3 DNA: TGCGCCAGCAGCCAAGATGAGCGGGGTACGCAGTATTTT

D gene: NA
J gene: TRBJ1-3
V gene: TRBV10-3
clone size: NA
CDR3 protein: CAISYSGNTIYF
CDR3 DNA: TGTGCCATCAGCTACTCTGGAAACACCATATATTTT

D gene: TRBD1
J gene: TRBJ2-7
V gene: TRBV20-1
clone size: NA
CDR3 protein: CSASRGTGGSYEQYF
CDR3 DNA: TGCAGTGCTAGCCGGGGGACAGGGGGTTCCTACGAGCAGTACTTC

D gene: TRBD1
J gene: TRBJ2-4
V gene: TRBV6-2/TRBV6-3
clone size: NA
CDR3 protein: CASTNSGGSLAKNIQYF
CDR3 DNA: TGTGCCAGCACGAACTCAGGGGGCTCTTTAGCCAAAAACATTCAGTACTTC

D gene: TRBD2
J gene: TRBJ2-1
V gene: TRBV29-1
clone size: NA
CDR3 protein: CSAERLAEQFF
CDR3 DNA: TGCAGCGCCGAAAGACTAGCGGAGCAGTTCTTC

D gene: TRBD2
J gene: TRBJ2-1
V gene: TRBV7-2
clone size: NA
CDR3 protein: CASTKSGGAVNEQFF
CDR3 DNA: TGTGCCAGCACCAAGAGCGGGGGGGCCGTGAATGAGCAGTTCTTC

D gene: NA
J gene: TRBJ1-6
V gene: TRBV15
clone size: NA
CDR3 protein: CATSRDWREPSNSPLHF
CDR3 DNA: TGTGCCACCAGCAGAGATTGGCGGGAGCCTAGTAATTCACCCCTCCACTTT

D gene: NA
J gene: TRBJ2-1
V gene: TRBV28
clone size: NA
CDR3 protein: CASSLREWTATGPYNEQFF
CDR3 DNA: TGTGCCAGCAGTTTACGGGAATGGACGGCCACGGGCCCTTACAATGAGCAGTTCTTC

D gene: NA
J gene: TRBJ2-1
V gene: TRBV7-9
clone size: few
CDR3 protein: CASSLGGGDNEQFF
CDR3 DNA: TGTGCCAGCAGCTTAGGAGGGGGTGACAATGAGCAGTTCTTC

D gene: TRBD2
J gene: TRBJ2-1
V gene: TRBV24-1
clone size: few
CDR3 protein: CATSSRLAGGFEQFF
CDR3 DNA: TGTGCCACCAGTTCCCGACTAGCGGGGGGGTTTGAGCAGTTCTTC

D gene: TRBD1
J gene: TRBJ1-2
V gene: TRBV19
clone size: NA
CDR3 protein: CASSSTGTDSYGYTF
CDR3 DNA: TGTGCCAGTAGTTCAACCGGGACAGACTCCTATGGCTACACCTTC

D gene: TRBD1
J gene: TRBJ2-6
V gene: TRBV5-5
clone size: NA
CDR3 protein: CASSTGQGSLGANVLTF
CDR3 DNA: TGTGCCAGCAGCACCGGACAGGGCAGTCTCGGGGCCAACGTCCTGACTTTC

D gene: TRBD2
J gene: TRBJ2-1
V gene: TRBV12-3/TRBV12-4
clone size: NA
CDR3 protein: CASTTSRLAGASDEQFF
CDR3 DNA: TGTGCCAGCACCACGTCTAGACTAGCGGGAGCATCGGATGAGCAGTTCTTC

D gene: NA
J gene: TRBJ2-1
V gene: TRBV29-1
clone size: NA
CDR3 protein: CSVDGVVYNEQFF
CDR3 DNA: TGCAGCGTTGATGGGGTGGTCTACAATGAGCAGTTCTTC

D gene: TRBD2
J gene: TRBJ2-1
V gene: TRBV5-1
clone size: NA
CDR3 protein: CASSLGGSGLNEQFF
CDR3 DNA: TGCGCCAGCAGCTTGGGCGGGAGCGGGTTAAATGAGCAGTTCTTC

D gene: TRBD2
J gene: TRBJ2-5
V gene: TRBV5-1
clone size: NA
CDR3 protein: CASSKLAVQETQYF
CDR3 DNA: TGCGCCAGCAGTAAGCTAGCGGTCCAAGAGACCCAGTACTTC

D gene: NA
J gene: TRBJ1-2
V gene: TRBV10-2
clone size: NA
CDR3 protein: CASSPGGSANYGYTF
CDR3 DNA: TGCGCCAGCAGTCCCGGGGGCTCCGCTAACTATGGCTACACCTTC

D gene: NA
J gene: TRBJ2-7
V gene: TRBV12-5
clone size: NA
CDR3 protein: CASGLNGLGEQYF
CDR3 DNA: TGTGCTAGTGGTTTGAACGGGCTGGGTGAGCAGTACTTC